The text below deals with one T cell receptor (beta chain). Germline V gene data show CDR1 as MNHEY and CDR2 as SMNVEV (reference sequence). The ends were cut back, 0 bases at V and 2 bases at J, with 10 bases in the middle. The CDR3 is 15 amino acids. In the authors' workflow: Cell counts per sample came from amplifying reference gene primers. Libraries were prepared by immunoSEQ multiplex PCR; TCRdb keeps only in-frame clonotypes and omits some of them. V and J calls plus clone size are reproduced from that table; the DNA served to infer D and trimming. The repertoire holds 150,000 or so clones, with over 80% as singletons. This sample is part of a study of blood T cell repertoires in COVID-19. Study-level information: There were acute and convalescent COVID-19 samples, and they came from the United States, Italy and Spain.

The study drew participants aged about 18 to 90 years from approximately 23 US areas. Participants classified as exposed had met a COVID-19 case within 2 weeks before study entry. The sequenced sample consisted of PBMCs or T cells enriched from blood (not recorded which). This clonotype originated in a man between 65 and 85 years old who had been exposed to COVID-19. This sequence joins TRBV27 and TRBJ1-2, with D possibly TRBD1 on 5 matching bases. In DNA form, the CDR3 reads TGTGCCAGCAGTTTATCCGCAGGGTCCAACTATGGCTACACCTTC. Translating it yields CASSLSAGSNYGYTF.